The 31 T cell receptor beta chains presented below share a single source sample, sequenced in a study of T cell changes during pregnancy in multiple sclerosis. Only in-frame clones appear in the TCRdb table, and some are missing; sequencing was by immunoSEQ multiplex PCR. This sample has roughly 49,000 clones; 93% occur once, and the top ten carry roughly 3.9%. The source material was CD8+ T cells from peripheral blood mononuclear cells, sampled after pregnancy. The receptors were sampled from a female donor with multiple sclerosis, enrolled in a pregnancy study.

The CDR3 reads CASSQAQGADTQYF. DNA of the CDR3: TGTGCCAGCAGCCAAGCACAGGGTGCAGATACGCAGTATTTT. The chain combines TRBV14 with TRBJ2-3; a weak D match, TRBD1 (6 bases). Trimming removed 1 base from V and 4 bases from J, with 9 bases in between. Per germline, CDR1 SGHDN and CDR2 FVKESK. CDR3 length: 14 residues.

The rearrangement links TRBV19 to TRBJ1-1; no firm D call. CDR1 and CDR2 from the germline V gene are LNHDA and SQIVND (reference sequence). Between the trimmed V and J ends, which lost 3 bases and 3 bases, there was a span of 8 bases. The CDR3 is made up of 13 amino acids. The CDR3: CASSIYPHTEAFF. The CDR3 DNA reads as TGTGCCAGTAGTATCTACCCGCACACTGAAGCTTTCTTT.

The rearrangement joins TRBV27 to TRBJ2-5, with D perhaps TRBD2 (7 bases). This CDR3 comprises 14 residues. From germline, CDR1 is MNHEY and CDR2 SMNVEV (reference sequence). V was cut by 4 bases and J by 7 bases, with 16 bases left in between. CDR3 residues: CASSSQQGGGTQYF. The CDR3, as DNA: TGTGCCAGCAGTTCTCAACAGGGAGGGGGGACCCAGTACTTC.

The chain is built from TRBV9 and TRBJ1-2, with D unresolved. This CDR3 contains 16 residues. CDR1 and CDR2 from the germline V gene are SGDLS and YYNGEE. V lost 0 bases and J 8 bases, leaving 20 bases between the germline ends. The CDR3 loop reads CASSVDKEDGRKGYTF. For the CDR3, the DNA is TGTGCCAGCAGCGTAGACAAGGAGGACGGTCGGAAGGGCTACACCTTC.

This sequence joins TRBV7-9 and TRBJ1-4; 7 bases align to TRBD1. The germline V gene encodes CDR1 SEHNR and CDR2 FQNEAQ (reference sequence). The CDR3 has 13 amino acids. With V trimmed by 1 base and J by 16 bases, 9 bases remained unmatched. This CDR3 is CASSLDKGANPFF. The CDR3 region has the DNA TGTGCCAGCAGCTTAGATAAGGGGGCAAATCCGTTTTTT.

The rearrangement joins TRBV4-1 to TRBJ1-2, with 7 bases fitting TRBD1. Germline values: CDR1 MGHRA, CDR2 YSYEKL. Trimming cost V 2 bases and J 0 bases; bases outside gene matches: 12. The CDR3 contains 18 residues. The chain's CDR3 is CASSQLPGQQAPNYGYTF. The CDR3 DNA reads TGCGCCAGCAGCCAATTGCCGGGACAGCAAGCTCCTAACTATGGCTACACCTTC.

The V and J genes are TRBV15 and TRBJ1-1, with 8 bases that match TRBD1. This CDR3 contains 14 residues. The V and J ends lost 4 bases and 11 bases, in that order; junction bases with no gene match: 12. CDR1 and CDR2 (germline): LNHNV, YYDKDF (reference sequence). The DNA for the CDR3 is TGTGCCACCAGCAAGAACCTCGAGACAGGGGCGGCTTTCTTT. Translation: CATSKNLETGAAFF.

The gene calls are TRBV29-1 and TRBJ2-7; D might be TRBD1 (5 bases). The V and J ends lost 6 bases and 0 bases respectively, with 12 bases between them. CDR3 length: 13 amino acids. Germline V lookup: CDR1 SQVTM, CDR2 ANQGSEA. The CDR3 sequence: CSVRTPLSYEQYF. CDR3 nucleotide sequence: TGCAGCGTCCGGACACCGCTCTCCTACGAGCAGTACTTC.

The chain links TRBV6-1 to TRBJ1-6; D remains unclear. Germline lookup yields CDR1 MNHNS and CDR2 SASEGT. Trimming took 2 bases from V and 3 from J, leaving 11 bases between them. There are 16 residues in the CDR3. The CDR3 DNA is TGTGCCAGCAGTGAATCCACTCCCATCTATAATTCACCCCTCCACTTT. Amino acid sequence: CASSESTPIYNSPLHF.

Here the CDR3 DNA reads TGTGCCAGCAGCCCCCTCTCCCTCCCCCCTGACTATGGCTACACCTTC. As protein: CASSPLSLPPDYGYTF. The gene calls are TRBV7-9 and TRBJ1-2, with D unclear. CDR1 and CDR2 from the germline V gene are SEHNR and FQNEAQ (reference sequence). Trimming left V 5 bases short and J 3 bases short, with 19 bases between. This CDR3 region has 16 residues.

The chain combines TRBV7-9 with TRBJ1-3; D might be TRBD1 (5 bases). Germline CDR1 reads SEHNR; CDR2 reads FQNEAQ (reference sequence). CDR3 length: 16 residues. Trimming took off 2 bases at V and 4 bases at J, with 15 bases between the two ends. The CDR3 DNA follows: TGTGCCAGCAGCTTAAATTCGGCCGCAGGGGGAAACACCATATATTTT. Protein product: CASSLNSAAGGNTIYF.

This chain uses TRBV7-9 with TRBJ2-1; TRBD1 aligns across 12 bases. J gave up 10 bases and V 5 bases, and 9 bases lay outside the gene matches. CDR3 length equals 15 residues. Germline V gives CDR1 SEHNR, CDR2 FQNEAQ (reference sequence). This chain's CDR3 is CASSRPGQGAIEQFF. The CDR3 DNA sequence: TGTGCCAGCAGCCGACCGGGACAGGGGGCCATCGAGCAGTTCTTC. The full variable domain, rest sourced from reference TRBV7-9 and TRBJ2-1, is DTGVSQNPRHKITKRGQNVTFRCDPISEHNRLYWYRQTLGQGPEFLTYFQNEAQLEKSRLLSDRFSAERPKGSFSTLEIQRTEQGDSAMYLCASSRPGQGAIEQFFGPGTRLTVL.

This sequence joins TRBV19 and TRBJ2-7, with 7 bases aligning to TRBD1. Germline V gives CDR1 LNHDA, CDR2 SQIVND (reference sequence). The CDR3 extends over 15 amino acids. V shed 2 bases and J 0 bases; nucleotides not matched to a gene: 4. The CDR3 coding sequence is TGTGCCAGTAGTATAAACGAGGGGGCCTCCTACGAGCAGTACTTC. It encodes CASSINEGASYEQYF.

The chain recombines TRBV14 with TRBJ2-3; unclear D gene. The CDR3 consists of 17 residues. The V gene lost 0 bases and the J gene lost 4 bases, with 17 bases spanning the gap. Per the germline V gene, CDR1 is SGHDN and CDR2 is FVKESK. The CDR3 protein is CASSQELSSGAADTQYF. The CDR3 DNA reads TGTGCCAGCAGCCAAGAACTTTCCTCCGGAGCCGCAGATACGCAGTATTTT. The full variable domain, with the rest looked up from reference TRBV14 and TRBJ2-3, is EAGVTQFPSHSVIEKGQTVTLRCDPISGHDNLYWYRRVMGKEIKFLLHFVKESKQDESGMPNNRFLAERTGGTYSTLKVQPAELEDSGVYFCASSQELSSGAADTQYFGPGTRLTVL.

The genes are TRBV10-3 and TRBJ2-7; D is unresolved. CDR1 ENHRY and CDR2 SYGVKD come from the germline V gene. V was shortened by 11 bases and J by 2 bases, with 7 bases between the two germline ends. This CDR3 comprises 10 residues. CDR3 DNA: TGTGCCTCCGGAGCCTACGAGCAGTACTTC. This translates into CASGAYEQYF.

The chain couples TRBV4-2 to TRBJ2-7; TRBD2 aligns across 9 bases. This CDR3 spans 14 amino acids. Germline CDR1 is LGHNA and CDR2 is YNFKEQ. Unmatched junction bases numbered 3, after V lost 4 bases and J lost 2 bases. CDR3 loop: CASSLAGVAYEQYF. The CDR3 nucleotides are TGTGCCAGCAGCCTAGCGGGGGTCGCCTACGAGCAGTACTTC.

The chain carries TRBV7-2 and TRBJ1-6, with D unclear. The V gene's germline CDR1 is SGHTA and CDR2 FQGNSA. Between the trimmed V and J ends, which lost 5 bases and 4 bases, there was a span of 9 bases. This CDR3 has 14 amino acids. The CDR3 protein is CASSPPSYNSPLHF. DNA for the CDR3: TGTGCCAGCAGCCCGCCGAGTTATAATTCACCCCTCCACTTT.

The V and J genes are TRBV9 and TRBJ2-7, with 9 bases fitting TRBD1. This CDR3 comprises 14 residues. J was trimmed by 2 bases and V by 2 bases; bases with no gene match: 2. Germline values: CDR1 SGDLS, CDR2 YYNGEE. DNA of the CDR3: TGTGCCAGCAGCGTTACAGGGGGCCCCTACGAGCAGTACTTC. Translated, it gives CASSVTGGPYEQYF.

The V gene is TRBV5-1, the J gene TRBJ2-7; 8 bases are a match to TRBD1. Germline V gene sequence: CDR1 SGHRS, CDR2 YFSETQ. Germline trimming cut 1 base from V and 5 bases from J; bases unmatched to any gene: 2. The CDR3 spans 13 residues. CDR3 residues: CASSLRTGNEQYF. The CDR3 bases are TGCGCCAGCAGCTTGCGGACAGGGAACGAGCAGTACTTC.

V is TRBV27 and J is TRBJ1-2, with 7 bases identical to TRBD1. There are 13 residues in the CDR3. The germline V gene has CDR1 MNHEY and CDR2 SMNVEV (reference sequence). V dropped 5 bases and J dropped 6; count of bases not matched to a gene: 6. The CDR3 sequence is CASSQTGLDGYTF. CDR3 bases: TGTGCCAGCAGTCAGACAGGGCTGGATGGCTACACCTTC.

The V gene is TRBV7-6, the J gene TRBJ2-3; maybe TRBD2 (6 bases). Per the germline V gene, CDR1 is SGHVS and CDR2 is FNYEAQ. The CDR3 contains 13 residues. V was pared by 0 bases and J by 6 bases, with 7 bases between. CDR3 in amino acids: CASSLASGDTQYF. The CDR3 DNA reads TGTGCCAGCAGCTTAGCGAGCGGGGATACGCAGTATTTT.

The rearrangement joins TRBV7-9 to TRBJ2-7, with no clear D. This CDR3 has 13 residues. The germline CDR1 and CDR2 sequences are SEHNR and FQNEAQ (reference sequence). V lost 4 bases to trimming and J lost 0 bases, with 7 bases between them. The CDR3 sequence: CASSSRSSYEQYF. The DNA for the CDR3 is TGTGCCAGCAGCTCCCGGAGCTCCTACGAGCAGTACTTC.

The chain is built from TRBV11-2 and TRBJ2-1; no clear D gene. V was clipped by 7 bases and J by 6 bases, with 10 bases between them. In germline, CDR1 is SGHAT, CDR2 FQNNGV. CDR3 length: 12 residues. This CDR3 reads CASTFFRNEQFF. The CDR3 DNA is TGTGCCAGCACCTTTTTCCGCAATGAGCAGTTCTTC.

The rearrangement uses TRBV28 and TRBJ2-1, with a possible D match to TRBD2 (7 bases). CDR3 length equals 15 residues. Germline CDR1 reads MDHEN; CDR2 reads SYDVKM. With 2 bases removed from V and 1 base from J, the gap between germline ends came to 9 bases. Written as DNA, the CDR3 is TGTGCCAGCAGTTTAAAGGGGGGGTCCTACAATGAGCAGTTCTTC. This sequence encodes CASSLKGGSYNEQFF.

J is TRBJ1-4 and V is TRBV9; tentative D call: TRBD1 (6 bases). CDR1 and CDR2 from the germline V gene are SGDLS and YYNGEE. The CDR3 covers 15 residues. V was trimmed by 0 bases and J by 6 bases, leaving 12 bases between them. The CDR3 DNA reads TGTGCCAGCAGCGTAGCTGTGGGGGCACATGAAAAACTGTTTTTT. Amino acid sequence: CASSVAVGAHEKLFF.

The rearrangement links TRBV25-1 to TRBJ2-4; 10 bases are a match to TRBD1. V trimming: 11 bases; J trimming: 1 base; junction bases outside the gene matches: 5. Germline V lookup: CDR1 MGHDK, CDR2 SYGVNS. The CDR3 contains 14 residues. The CDR3 loop reads CAPDRGVAKNIQYF. CDR3 sequence (DNA): TGTGCCCCGGACAGGGGGGTTGCCAAAAACATTCAGTACTTC.

Judged by abundance, this clone is medium-sized. This sequence joins TRBV6-5 and TRBJ2-1, with 9 bases lining up with TRBD1. Germline CDR1 and CDR2: MNHEY and SVGAGI. J gave up 6 bases and V 2 bases, and 8 bases lay outside the gene matches. The CDR3 has 16 amino acids. The CDR3 reads CASSYAGQGFINEQFF. The CDR3 region has the DNA TGTGCCAGCAGTTACGCTGGACAGGGGTTTATCAATGAGCAGTTCTTC.

The CDR3 reads CASSSDPGDSNTEAFF. The DNA for the CDR3 is TGTGCCAGCAGCTCGGACCCAGGGGATTCGAACACTGAAGCTTTCTTT. The rearrangement uses TRBV7-9 and TRBJ1-1; TRBD1 is a possible D gene (6 bases). The CDR3 has 16 residues. CDR1 SEHNR and CDR2 FQNEAQ come from the germline V gene (reference sequence). V dropped 4 bases and J dropped 1 base, with 16 bases sitting between them.

V is TRBV9 and J is TRBJ2-1; 7 nucleotides agree with TRBD2. Germline V gene lookup returns CDR1 SGDLS and CDR2 YYNGEE. The junction had 6 bases not matched to a gene; V was cut back by 4 bases and J by 5 bases. The CDR3 totals 14 residues. CDR3 sequence reads: CASSPRGRDNEQFF. CDR3 DNA sequence: TGTGCCAGCAGCCCCCGGGGGAGGGACAATGAGCAGTTCTTC.

The CDR3 is CASITTGISTDTQYF. The DNA of the CDR3 is TGTGCCAGCATCACCACGGGGATTTCCACAGATACGCAGTATTTT. The J gene is TRBJ2-3, the V gene TRBV6-1, with D perhaps TRBD2 (5 bases). Germline V gene data show CDR1 as MNHNS and CDR2 as SASEGT. The CDR3 covers 15 residues. Trimming cost V 7 bases and J 2 bases, with 16 bases left between them.

The chain has TRBV11-2 and TRBJ1-4; D is possibly TRBD1 (5 bases). This CDR3 region has 18 residues. From germline, CDR1 is SGHAT and CDR2 FQNNGV. V lost 3 bases and J lost 2, with 19 bases in between. The CDR3 loop is CASSLPSPGRRTNEKLFF. The DNA for the CDR3 is TGTGCCAGCAGCTTGCCCTCGCCAGGGAGGAGGACTAATGAAAAACTGTTTTTT.